This T cell receptor (beta chain) appears in the sequencing data of a study of blood T cell repertoires in COVID-19. On the study more broadly: Acute and convalescent COVID-19 samples came from the United States, Italy and Spain. Sources were T cells, B-cell-depleted T cells, or PBMCs; the material itself was cDNA or gDNA.

The authors' processing: Reference gene primer amplification gave nucleated cell count estimates. Clones were sequenced by immunoSEQ multiplex PCR, and TCRdb holds only the in-frame ones, with some missing. From that table come the V and J calls and clone size; the DNA was used to work out D and trimming. The table lists 300,000 to 350,000 clones, approximately 90% of them singletons, with 2% to 3% in the top ten. Trimming took 8 bases from V and 6 from J; bases not matched to a gene: 12. Looked up from germline, CDR1 is MRHNA and CDR2 is SNTAGT. There are 14 residues in the CDR3. This sequence joins TRBV6-4 and TRBJ1-2; 7 bases match TRBD1. The receptor's source is a man in his late teens or twenties with active or convalescent COVID-19. Material for sequencing was peripheral blood. This chain's CDR3 is CASAPAGGSHGYTF. In DNA, the CDR3 is TGTGCCAGCGCCCCCGCAGGGGGATCTCATGGCTACACCTTC.